Listed here are 17 T cell receptor beta chains from one sample, sequenced in a study of T cells in Graves' hyperthyroidism and ophthalmopathy. Amplification of TCR beta CDR3 regions used RNA as the template. HTBI primers were employed in a first-round RT-PCR of the TCR CDR3. MiXCR, applied by TCRdb to the multiplex PCR reads, yields one record per CDR3 protein. This table holds about 270,000 distinct CDR3 sequences, 20% to 25% found once. The source material was blood. These receptors were taken from a man younger than 40 with Graves' ophthalmopathy.

This clonotype was seen a handful of times. V is TRBV6-1 and J is TRBJ2-3; 7 nucleotides match TRBD1. This CDR3 contains 16 residues. The ends lost 4 bases at V and 2 bases at J; junction bases unmatched: 9. Germline lookup yields CDR1 MNHNS and CDR2 SASEGT. The CDR3 protein is CASSAVDRDPTDTQYF. The CDR3 coding sequence is TGTGCCAGCAGTGCAGTAGACAGGGACCCCACAGATACGCAGTATTTT.

This clonotype was counted only a few times. The chain couples TRBV27 to TRBJ2-6; D is uncertain. Germline values: CDR1 MNHEY, CDR2 SMNVEV (reference sequence). The CDR3 runs to 14 residues. V lost 6 bases, J lost 0 bases, and 6 bases lay in between. The CDR3 DNA reads TGTGCCAGCAGACAGCACTCTGGGGCCAACGTCCTGACTTTC. The encoded protein is CASRQHSGANVLTF.

There are many counts of this clonotype. The junction differs from germline at one of its ends, possibly a read error. The gene calls are TRBV4-1 and TRBJ2-7, with a possible D match to TRBD1 (5 bases). Germline values: CDR1 MGHRA, CDR2 YSYEKL. The CDR3 runs to 14 residues. DNA for the CDR3: TGCGCCAGCAGGCAAGAAGCAGGGTTTGGGGAGCAGTACTTC. Amino acid sequence: CASRQEAGFGEQYF.

This clonotype was observed a handful of times. V gene TRBV19 combines with J gene TRBJ2-7, with TRBD2 identical over 11 bases. This CDR3 has 15 amino acids. CDR1 is LNHDA and CDR2 is SQIVND in the germline V gene (reference sequence). V lost 5 bases, J lost 2 bases, and 5 bases stayed unmatched. CDR3 region: CASSQTSGSPYEQYF. The CDR3 DNA reads TGTGCCAGTAGTCAAACTAGCGGGAGTCCCTACGAGCAGTACTTC.

The V call is TRBV5-1, the J call TRBJ2-7; 7 nucleotides line up with TRBD1. The germline V gene encodes CDR1 SGHRS and CDR2 YFSETQ. CDR3 size: 13 residues. V was clipped by 4 bases and J by 2 bases; unmatched bases: 3. CDR3 DNA sequence: TGCGCCAGCAGCATCGGGACAGCCTACGAGCAGTACTTC. Encoded protein: CASSIGTAYEQYF.

The chain carries TRBV6-1 and TRBJ2-1; the match to TRBD1 covers 11 bases. CDR3 length: 15 amino acids. The germline gives CDR1 MNHNS, CDR2 SASEGT. V shed 6 bases and J 7 bases; nucleotides not matched to a gene: 8. CDR3 protein: CASRGGQGAGNEQFF. The CDR3 nucleotides read TGTGCCAGCAGGGGCGGACAGGGGGCGGGAAATGAGCAGTTCTTC.

Of note for this clonotype: A much larger clone differs from this one at a single base, so this may be a read error. The V call is TRBV2, the J call TRBJ2-4; a weak D match, TRBD2 (5 bases). V was pared by 4 bases and J by 6 bases, with 13 bases between. Germline-derived CDR1 and CDR2 are SNHLY and FYNNEI. This CDR3 contains 14 residues. The CDR3 loop reads CASSGGPPRNIQYF. The CDR3 DNA sequence: TGTGCCAGCAGTGGAGGGCCCCCCAGAAACATTCAGTACTTC.

CDR3 loop: CASGVQGMTGELFF. In DNA, the CDR3 is TGTGCCAGCGGGGTACAGGGAATGACCGGGGAGCTGTTTTTT. This chain joins TRBV6-2 or TRBV6-3 and TRBJ2-2, with D tentatively TRBD1 (6 bases). V gave up 8 bases and J gave up 5 bases, with 15 bases separating them. Germline CDR1 MNHEY, CDR2 SVGEGT. The CDR3 extends over 14 amino acids.

The rearrangement joins TRBV5-4 to TRBJ2-1; either TRBD1 or TRBD2 may fit D (5 bases each). Trimming shortened V by 4 bases and J by 6 bases, and 11 bases separated the two germline ends. In germline, CDR1 is SGHNT, CDR2 YYREEE (reference sequence). The CDR3 consists of 13 residues. Here the CDR3 DNA reads TGTGCCAGCAGCAGGGGCCGGGGCAATGAGCAGTTCTTC. Its translation is CASSRGRGNEQFF.

The chain is built from TRBV6-1 and TRBJ1-1; 10 bases are shared with TRBD1. The ends lost 6 bases at V and 6 bases at J; junction bases unmatched: 7. The germline V gene has CDR1 MNHNS and CDR2 SASEGT. This CDR3 has 14 amino acids. This chain's CDR3 is CASRGDRGRPEAFF. As DNA, the CDR3 is TGTGCCAGCAGGGGAGACAGGGGGCGTCCTGAAGCTTTCTTT.

This chain connects TRBV18 to TRBJ2-2, with D maybe TRBD2 (6 bases). CDR1 is KGHSH, CDR2 LQKENI, per germline. V gave up 0 bases and J gave up 4 bases, with 12 bases separating them. This CDR3 contains 16 residues. CDR3 loop: CASSPPRGRSTGELFF. The DNA of the CDR3 is TGTGCCAGCTCACCACCGAGAGGGAGGAGCACCGGGGAGCTGTTTTTT.

This clonotype has a handful of counts. The CDR3 bases are TGTGCCAGCAGCACCTTACAGGGCGGGCAGCCCCAGCATTTT. Protein sequence: CASSTLQGGQPQHF. The chain is built from TRBV27 and TRBJ1-5, with D perhaps TRBD1 (6 bases). The V gene's germline CDR1 is MNHEY and CDR2 SMNVEV (reference sequence). The CDR3 length is 14 residues. V lost 6 bases, J lost 7 bases, and 16 bases lay in between.

This clonotype came up a few times. The genes are TRBV28 and TRBJ2-1; D is ambiguous. V was pared by 2 bases and J by 8 bases, with 4 bases between. Germline V lookup: CDR1 MDHEN, CDR2 SYDVKM. The CDR3 runs to 11 residues. CDR3 loop: CASSLIYEQFF. The CDR3 DNA follows: TGTGCCAGCAGTTTAATTTATGAGCAGTTCTTC.

This clonotype has a handful of counts. The gene calls are TRBV2 and TRBJ1-2, with TRBD1 matching 11 bases. V shed 5 bases, J shed 10 bases, and the junction held 9 bases outside the gene matches. This CDR3 is built from 14 residues. CDR1 SNHLY and CDR2 FYNNEI come from the germline V gene. The CDR3 sequence is CASSYRDRGISYTF. For the CDR3, the DNA is TGTGCCAGCAGTTACCGGGACAGGGGGATTTCCTACACCTTC.

In this sample, this clonotype turned up many times. The chain has TRBV5-1 and TRBJ1-2; 8 bases map to TRBD1. CDR1 SGHRS and CDR2 YFSETQ come from the germline V gene. Unmatched junction bases numbered 9, after V lost 2 bases and J lost 6 bases. The CDR3 is 15 residues long. CDR3 bases: TGCGCCAGCAGCTTACATATCGGACAGGGAGATGGCTACACCTTC. Encoded protein: CASSLHIGQGDGYTF.

Only a few counts were recorded for this clonotype. The chain joins TRBV10-2 to TRBJ2-5; 12 nucleotides agree with TRBD2. Unmatched junction bases numbered 5, after V lost 2 bases and J lost 10 bases. Per the germline V gene, CDR1 is WSHSY and CDR2 is SAAADI. The CDR3 has 14 residues. CDR3 loop: CASSERLAGGVQYF. The DNA for the CDR3 is TGCGCCAGCAGTGAGAGGCTAGCGGGAGGGGTCCAGTACTTC.

This clonotype was counted ten times or more. V gene TRBV9 combines with J gene TRBJ1-2; 9 nucleotides agree with TRBD1. With 3 bases clipped from V and 6 bases from J, the junction kept 9 bases outside the gene matches. The germline V gene encodes CDR1 SGDLS and CDR2 YYNGEE. The CDR3 totals 15 residues. The CDR3 loop reads CASSATPGQGNGYTF. CDR3 DNA: TGTGCCAGCAGCGCCACCCCGGGACAGGGTAATGGCTACACCTTC.